This T cell receptor (beta chain) comes out of a study of cytomegalovirus exposure and HLA in healthy donors. Trimming pared 8 bases from V and 4 bases from J, leaving 15 bases between. Germline CDR1 and CDR2: KGHSH and LQKENI. This CDR3 spans 14 amino acids. The assay was immunoSEQ multiplex PCR, and TCRdb's table has in-frame clones only and misses some. The table shows tens of thousands of clones, with 93% occurring only once. The material sequenced was PBMCs. The receptor's source is a woman in her twenties or thirties in good health and CMV-seronegative. V is TRBV18 and J is TRBJ1-5; a weak D match, TRBD1 (5 bases). CDR3 sequence: CASTPSGGNQPQHF. CDR3 coding DNA: TGTGCCAGCACCCCTTCCGGGGGGAATCAGCCCCAGCATTTT.